This TCR beta chain was identified during a study of vaccination effects on CD4 cells after COVID-19. Note on this clone: As yet, its antigen is unknown.

Before sequencing, viral peptide pools were used by the ViraFEST assay to expand antigen-specific CD4+ T cells. Cells that had been cultured for 10 days were the source of isolated CD4+ T cells. This individual contracted SARS-CoV-2 between March and December 2020, as verified by PCR. Germline CDR1 reads MGHDK; CDR2 reads SYGVNS. Trimming took off 6 bases at V and 5 bases at J, with 16 bases between the two ends. The CDR3 is 14 residues long. The table came from immunoSEQ multiplex PCR; TCRdb's copy has only in-frame clones and leaves some out. The sample lists about 45,000 clones, around 70% occurring once.

This TCR came from a human donor who had a prior SARS-CoV-2 infection. Sample: CD4+ T cells from PBMCs cultured with a peptide pool, taken before COVID-19 vaccination. The V gene is TRBV25-1, the J gene TRBJ1-1; TRBD1 is a possible D gene (5 bases). The CDR3 here is CASRDWGSGTEAFF. The DNA for the CDR3 is TGTGCCAGCAGAGATTGGGGGTCGGGAACTGAAGCTTTCTTT.